One and the same sample provided the 18 T cell receptor beta chains below, sequenced in a study of breast tumors, draining lymph nodes, adjacent tissues. TCRdb re-called the multiplex PCR reads through MiXCR, storing one row per CDR3 protein. The sample carries about 15,000 distinct CDR3 sequences, roughly 60% recorded once. Source material: tumor-adjacent breast tissue. The source of these receptors is a female donor with breast cancer. Some clones in this sample may be carry-over from other donors' samples.

This clonotype appeared many times. The J gene is TRBJ2-3, the V gene TRBV20-1, with 11 nucleotides matching TRBD1. Germline V gene sequence: CDR1 DFQATT, CDR2 SNEGSKA (reference sequence). This CDR3 region has 14 residues. The ends lost 7 bases at V and 6 bases at J; junction bases unmatched: 9. The CDR3 DNA reads as TGCAGTGGGACAGGGGGCGCCCCTAGGGATACGCAGTATTTT. Residues: CSGTGGAPRDTQYF.

In this sample, this clonotype turned up a few times. V is TRBV20-1 and J is TRBJ1-6; 7 bases line up with TRBD1. V lost 5 bases and J lost 7; bases outside the gene matches: 11. This CDR3 comprises 15 residues. The germline V gene has CDR1 DFQATT and CDR2 SNEGSKA (reference sequence). The CDR3 protein is CSAGSPGQTNSPLHF. DNA for the CDR3: TGCAGTGCTGGATCCCCGGGACAGACAAATTCACCCCTCCACTTT.

By its share, this clonotype is medium-sized. In nucleotides, the CDR3 is TGCAGTGCTCGCAGGGGGCTTCAGCCCCAGCATTTT. Residues: CSARRGLQPQHF. This chain links TRBV20-1 with TRBJ1-5; 8 bases fit TRBD1. With V trimmed by 5 bases and J by 6 bases, 3 bases remained unmatched. The CDR3 is 12 amino acids. The germline CDR1 and CDR2 sequences are DFQATT and SNEGSKA (reference sequence).

A word on this clonotype: Germline is not matched at one junction end, which may reflect a read error. J is TRBJ1-1 and V is TRBV18; D not resolved. Germline CDR1 reads KGHSH; CDR2 reads LQKENI. This CDR3 contains 13 residues. In DNA form, the CDR3 reads TGTGCCAGCTCACTCTTTGATCACACTGAAGCTTCCTTT. Translating gives CASSLFDHTEASF. The full variable domain, its missing parts supplied by reference TRBV18 and TRBJ1-1, is NAGVMQNPRHLVRRRGQEARLRCSPMKGHSHVYWYRQLPEEGLKFMVYLQKENIIDESGMPKERFSAEFPKEGPSILRIQQVVRGDSAAYFCASSLFDHTEASFGQGTRLTVV.

The genes are TRBV12-5 and TRBJ1-2; TRBD1 aligns across 11 bases. This CDR3 has 13 residues. Germline V gives CDR1 LGHNT, CDR2 FRNRAP. The CDR3 DNA reads TGTGCCAGCTTGGGGACAGGGGGCTATGGCTACACCTTC. Encoded protein: CASLGTGGYGYTF.

In regard to this clonotype: Sequence at one end of the junction differs from germline and may be a read error. For the CDR3, the DNA is TGTGCCGGCAGCTTATTTGCAGGGAACACTGAAGCTTTCTTT. This sequence encodes CAGSLFAGNTEAFF. The chain employs TRBV7-2 and TRBJ1-1; unclear D gene. The germline V gene has CDR1 SGHTA and CDR2 FQGNSA. There are 14 residues in the CDR3.

The chain is built from TRBV12-3 or TRBV12-4 and TRBJ2-2; D remains ambiguous. This CDR3 spans 12 amino acids. V lost 7 bases, J lost 4 bases, and 7 bases lay in between. The CDR3 sequence is CASNSGTGELFF. The CDR3 coding sequence is TGTGCCAGCAATTCCGGCACCGGGGAGCTGTTTTTT.

The rearrangement links TRBV15 to TRBJ1-4; D is unresolved. The CDR3 consists of 13 residues. Trimming took 4 bases from V and 0 from J, leaving 3 bases between them. Germline values: CDR1 LNHNV, CDR2 YYDKDF (reference sequence). Written as DNA, the CDR3 is TGTGCCACCAGCACTGCAACTAATGAAAAACTGTTTTTT. This gives the protein CATSTATNEKLFF.

This chain connects TRBV14 to TRBJ2-1; tentatively, D is TRBD2 (5 bases). Germline V gene lookup returns CDR1 SGHDN and CDR2 FVKESK. V dropped 10 bases and J dropped 1 base, with 11 bases sitting between them. This CDR3 has 13 residues. CDR3 in amino acids: CATRGLSYNEQFF. The CDR3 nucleotides read TGTGCCACACGCGGGTTGTCCTACAATGAGCAGTTCTTC.

There are many counts of this clonotype. This rearrangement joins TRBV7-2 to TRBJ1-1, with D possibly matching TRBD1 (5 bases). V gave up 0 bases and J gave up 6 bases, with 11 bases separating them. Germline CDR1 and CDR2: SGHTA and FQGNSA. The CDR3 covers 14 residues. CDR3 sequence reads: CASSLALQGAEAFF. The CDR3 bases are TGTGCCAGCAGCTTAGCGCTCCAGGGCGCTGAAGCTTTCTTT.

V and J are TRBV20-1 and TRBJ2-2, with 9 bases lining up with TRBD2. Germline V gene data show CDR1 as DFQATT and CDR2 as SNEGSKA (reference sequence). The CDR3 loop spans 15 amino acids. Trimming cost V 1 base and J 7 bases; bases outside gene matches: 7. The CDR3 nucleotides read TGCAGTGCTAGAGTTGGCGGGAGGGCCAGCGGGGAGCTGTTTTTT. Its translation: CSARVGGRASGELFF.

In its sample, this clonotype was seen many times. The CDR3 nucleotides read TGCAGCGTCCCGGACGGGGGGAACACTGAAGCTTTCTTT. Translated, it gives CSVPDGGNTEAFF. The rearrangement links TRBV29-1 to TRBJ1-1; D perhaps matches TRBD1 (5 bases). CDR3 length: 13 amino acids. V was cut by 6 bases and J by 1 base, with 12 bases left in between. Germline loops: CDR1 SQVTM, CDR2 ANQGSEA.

Relative to its sample, this clonotype is medium-sized. Compared with germline, one end of the junction differs, possibly owing to a read error. CDR3 bases: TGCAGTGCTGGAGAGGTAGTTTATGGCTACACCTTC. This codes for CSAGEVVYGYTF. The chain couples TRBV20-1 to TRBJ1-2; unclear D gene. Germline V gives CDR1 DFQATT, CDR2 SNEGSKA (reference sequence). This CDR3 comprises 12 residues.

V is TRBV7-2 and J is TRBJ2-6, with D perhaps matching TRBD1 (6 bases). The germline V gene has CDR1 SGHTA and CDR2 FQGNSA. The CDR3 totals 16 residues. V lost 3 bases and J 3 bases, leaving 12 bases between the germline ends. This chain's CDR3 is CASSLFGGFGANVLTF. CDR3 coding DNA: TGTGCCAGCAGCTTGTTTGGGGGCTTTGGGGCCAACGTCCTGACTTTC.

The sample holds many counts of this clonotype. This rearrangement joins TRBV14 to TRBJ2-5; 9 positions match TRBD1. The trim removed 3 bases at V and 3 bases at J, leaving 5 bases unmatched. This CDR3 has 15 residues. CDR1 is SGHDN and CDR2 is FVKESK in the germline V gene. The CDR3 loop is CASSQTDRGKETQYF. The DNA of the CDR3 is TGTGCCAGCAGCCAGACCGACAGGGGGAAAGAGACCCAGTACTTC.

Regarding this clonotype: Germline is not matched at one junction end, which may reflect a read error. The V call is TRBV9, the J call TRBJ2-3, with D perhaps TRBD2 (6 bases). Germline lookup yields CDR1 SGDLS and CDR2 YYNGEE. The CDR3 is 16 residues long. For the CDR3, the DNA is TGTACCAGCAGCGATCCCGTGGAGGGTGCATCGGATACGCAGTATTTT. It is translated as CTSSDPVEGASDTQYF.

This clonotype was seen a single time. The chain has TRBV7-2 and TRBJ2-7; TRBD1 matches 8 bases. The CDR3 runs 15 residues. CDR1 and CDR2 (germline): SGHTA, FQGNSA. The V segment lost 4 bases and the J segment 4 bases; nucleotides outside the gene matches: 9. In nucleotides, the CDR3 is TGTGCCAGCAGCTCGAAAGACAGGGGTACATACGAGCAGTACTTC. Translated, it gives CASSSKDRGTYEQYF.

This clonotype counts as medium-sized. The chain employs TRBV4-2 and TRBJ2-7, with D possibly matching TRBD1 (5 bases). The germline V gene has CDR1 LGHNA and CDR2 YNFKEQ. The CDR3 extends over 17 amino acids. V was pared by 4 bases and J by 3 bases, with 22 bases between. The CDR3 loop is CASSRAPRAGRHYEQYF. CDR3 coding DNA: TGTGCCAGCAGCCGCGCCCCCCGCGCAGGGCGGCACTACGAGCAGTACTTC.